This TCR beta chain was sequenced for a study of cytotoxic CD8 clonotypes in ibrutinib-treated CLL. Study overall: Partial responses numbered roughly 25 and complete responses 2; after a median about 74 months, roughly 15 stayed remitted and about twelve progressed.

Deep sequencing aimed at 1 in 200,000 to 1 in 1 million T cells' resolution. Clones were sequenced by immunoSEQ multiplex PCR, and TCRdb holds only the in-frame ones, with some missing. The top ten clones hold roughly 13% of a sample with about 130,000 clones, around three quarters of them seen once. CDR1 is SEHNR and CDR2 is FQNEAQ in the germline V gene (reference sequence). V gave up 3 bases and J gave up 3 bases, with 9 bases separating them. The CDR3 length is 13 residues. Comment on this clone: Its antigen remains unknown.

Study findings and constraints: At progression, clonality fell back toward baseline after rising at ibrutinib response. Public clonotypes (which were uncommon) either contracted or remained stable on treatment.

The V call is TRBV7-9, the J call TRBJ2-7; possibly TRBD1 for D (5 bases). Sample: PBMCs, taken after 12 months of ibrutinib treatment. The clonotype was recovered from a human donor with chronic lymphocytic leukemia. CDR3 region: CASSFGHFYEQYF. The CDR3 coding sequence is TGTGCCAGCAGCTTTGGACACTTCTACGAGCAGTACTTC.